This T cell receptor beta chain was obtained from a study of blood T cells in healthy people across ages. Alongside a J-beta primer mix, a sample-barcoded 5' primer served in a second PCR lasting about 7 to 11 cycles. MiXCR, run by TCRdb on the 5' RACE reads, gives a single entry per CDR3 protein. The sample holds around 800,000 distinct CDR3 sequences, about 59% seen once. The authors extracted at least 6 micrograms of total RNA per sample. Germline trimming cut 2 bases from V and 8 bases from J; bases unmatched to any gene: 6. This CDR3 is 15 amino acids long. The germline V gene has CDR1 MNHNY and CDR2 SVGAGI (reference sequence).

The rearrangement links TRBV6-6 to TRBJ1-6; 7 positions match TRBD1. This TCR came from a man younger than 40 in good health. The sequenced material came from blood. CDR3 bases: TGTGCCAGCAGTTACGCTTGGGACAGAGATTCACCCCTCCACTTT. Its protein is CASSYAWDRDSPLHF.